This T cell receptor beta chain was observed in a study of spatial heterogeneity in lung cancer. The study, taken as a whole, reports: The numbers of ubiquitous and regional expanded TCRs correlated with ubiquitous and regional nonsynonymous mutations, respectively. Counts of expanded intratumoral alpha and beta TCRs tracked tumor mutation counts.

The CDR3 runs to 14 residues. Between the trimmed V and J ends, which lost 6 bases and 5 bases, there was a span of 15 bases. Germline V gives CDR1 LGHNA, CDR2 YNFKEQ. Each CDR3 protein is one row after TCRdb ran MiXCR on the 5' RACE reads. Of fewer than 20,000 distinct CDR3 sequences in the sample, around 5.5% were seen once. This sample's time point: sample taken at primary tumor resection. TCRs were sequenced from unsorted whole RNA of tumor, nontumor lung or PBMC. This clonotype was found many times. Its antigen is as yet unknown. Little can be read into the size of this beta chain, an off-target read in a library designed for alpha chains.

The chain carries TRBV4-2 and TRBJ2-3; tentatively, D is TRBD1 (7 bases). The input for sequencing was lung tumor tissue, taken at surgery. This TCR was recovered from a female donor with early-stage non-small cell lung cancer. The CDR3 sequence: CASRKTRGRDTQYF. Written as DNA, the CDR3 is TGTGCCAGCAGGAAGACTAGGGGGCGAGATACGCAGTATTTT.